Listed below are T cell receptor beta chains from one sample, sequenced in a study of blood T cells in healthy people across ages. TCRdb reprocessed the 5' RACE reads via MiXCR and lists one record per CDR3 protein. The table has around 820,000 distinct CDR3 sequences, approximately 25% seen once. The sample also formed part of further work on T cells of mothers and their children.

Sequenced sample: blood. The origin of the receptors is a boy younger than 18 in good health. Each CDR3 is given with its conserved first and last residue. D genes are given only for firm matches. Size is stated for part of the rows, as once, few or many counts, or as a class when the clone is expanded.

clone_size d_call v_call cdr3_length cdr3_aa
few NA TRBV4-3 14 CASSQDSHNSPLHF
few NA TRBV7-2 13 CASSLGRNAEAFF
few TRBD1 TRBV29-1 13 CSVPRGQQETQYF
NA TRBD2 TRBV11-2 13 CASKAGGSDDQYF
NA NA TRBV12-3/TRBV12-4 13 CASRDRFGTEAFF
few NA TRBV7-2 14 CASSLAWANYGYTF
many NA TRBV5-6 15 CASSLGQLNNQPQHF
few TRBD2 TRBV6-2/TRBV6-3 16 CASSYLTSGSRETQYF
NA NA TRBV5-1 14 CASSLNPGSDTQYF
few NA TRBV29-1 14 CSVEDLGGRLGYTF
few TRBD1 TRBV12-3/TRBV12-4 13 CASSLGQANIQYF
few TRBD1 TRBV28 14 CASSRTGVDYEQYF
few NA TRBV7-3 15 CASSLIGAGSNEQFF
NA NA TRBV3-1 14 CASSQEEGNTEAFF
NA NA TRBV7-9 16 CASSPIEPTRNYEQYF